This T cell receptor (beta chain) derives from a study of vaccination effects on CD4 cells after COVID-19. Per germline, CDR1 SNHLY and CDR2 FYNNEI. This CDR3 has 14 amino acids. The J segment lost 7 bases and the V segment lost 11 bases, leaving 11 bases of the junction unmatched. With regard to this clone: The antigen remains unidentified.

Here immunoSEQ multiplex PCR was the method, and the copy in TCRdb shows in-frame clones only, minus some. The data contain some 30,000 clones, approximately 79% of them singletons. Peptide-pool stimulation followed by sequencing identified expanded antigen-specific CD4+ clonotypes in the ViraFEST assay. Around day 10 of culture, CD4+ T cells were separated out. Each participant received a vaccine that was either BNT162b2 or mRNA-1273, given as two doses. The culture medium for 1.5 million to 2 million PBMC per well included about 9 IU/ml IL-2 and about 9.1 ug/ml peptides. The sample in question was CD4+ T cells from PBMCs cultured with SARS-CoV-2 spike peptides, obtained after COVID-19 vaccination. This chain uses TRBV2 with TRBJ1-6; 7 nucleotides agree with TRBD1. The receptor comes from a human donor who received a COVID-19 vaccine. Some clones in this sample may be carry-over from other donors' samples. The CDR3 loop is CASEPARGNSPLHF. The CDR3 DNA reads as TGTGCCTCCGAGCCGGCCAGGGGGAATTCACCCCTCCACTTT.